The 9 T cell receptor beta chains in this list originate from one sample, sequenced in a study of somatic mutations in cytotoxic T cells in rheumatoid arthritis. The method was immunoSEQ multiplex PCR; TCRdb's version includes in-frame clones alone and lacks a portion of them. Of tens of thousands of clones in the sample, about 84% were seen once. Sequencing was carried out using CD8+ T cells sorted from blood. These receptors were obtained from a man aged 40-49 years in good health.

This clone was counted only a few times. The genes are TRBV14 and TRBJ1-1; 8 nucleotides match TRBD1. The CDR3 is 15 amino acids. Trimming took 2 bases from V and 0 from J; bases not matched to a gene: 2. Germline values: CDR1 SGHDN, CDR2 FVKESK. CDR3 residues: CASSQQGAVNTEAFF. The CDR3 DNA reads as TGTGCCAGCAGCCAACAGGGGGCTGTGAACACTGAAGCTTTCTTT.

The rearrangement joins TRBV11-2 to TRBJ2-7; D is possibly TRBD1 or TRBD2 (5 bases each). The CDR3 runs 14 residues. V dropped 1 base and J dropped 3 bases, with 10 bases sitting between them. The germline CDR1 and CDR2 sequences are SGHAT and FQNNGV. The CDR3 protein is CASSLGGPYYEQYF. The CDR3 coding sequence is TGTGCCAGCAGCTTAGGGGGACCATACTACGAGCAGTACTTC.

The rearrangement links TRBV7-6 to TRBJ2-5; 8 bases match TRBD1. Germline assignment: CDR1 SGHVS and CDR2 FNYEAQ. The V segment lost 1 base and the J segment 4 bases; nucleotides outside the gene matches: 5. The CDR3 runs 15 residues. The CDR3 here is CASSLDPDRGETQYF. CDR3 in DNA: TGTGCCAGCAGCTTAGATCCCGACAGGGGAGAGACCCAGTACTTC.

This clone was counted once. V usage is TRBV6-6 and J usage is TRBJ2-7; D not certain. V shed 5 bases and J shed 6 bases, with 14 bases lying between them. The CDR3 sequence is 13 residues long. Germline V gene sequence: CDR1 MNHNY, CDR2 SVGAGI (reference sequence). Written as DNA, the CDR3 is TGTGCCAGCAGTGGATCTGAGGTTGGCGAGCAGTACTTC. It is translated as CASSGSEVGEQYF.

The chain uses TRBV19 and TRBJ2-1; a possible D gene is TRBD2 (5 bases). V was trimmed by 9 bases and J by 7 bases, leaving 10 bases between them. In germline, CDR1 is LNHDA, CDR2 SQIVND (reference sequence). The CDR3 covers 11 residues. CDR3 in amino acids: CASARDNEQFF. The CDR3 coding sequence is TGTGCCAGCGCGAGGGATAATGAGCAGTTCTTC.

This clone has just a few counts. For the CDR3, the DNA is TGTGCCTGGGGCTGGGACAGGGGATCTCACGAGCAGTACTTC. This translates into CAWGWDRGSHEQYF. The chain employs TRBV30 and TRBJ2-7, with TRBD1 matching over 10 bases. The length of the CDR3 is 14 residues. V was clipped by 5 bases and J by 5 bases; unmatched bases: 9. Germline loops: CDR1 GTSNPN, CDR2 SVGIG (reference sequence).

The CDR3 is CASKGLADTGELFF. The CDR3 DNA follows: TGTGCCAGTAAAGGACTAGCGGACACCGGGGAGCTGTTTTTT. V and J are TRBV19 and TRBJ2-2; 10 bases match TRBD2. This CDR3 region has 14 residues. J was trimmed by 3 bases and V by 7 bases; bases with no gene match: 2. Per the germline V gene, CDR1 is LNHDA and CDR2 is SQIVND (reference sequence).

This chain connects TRBV9 to TRBJ1-3, with no clear D. Germline V lookup: CDR1 SGDLS, CDR2 YYNGEE. The CDR3 has 13 residues. Deletions cut 3 bases from V and 4 bases from J, with 8 bases between. CDR3 in amino acids: CASSEGSGNTIYF. CDR3 sequence (DNA): TGTGCCAGCAGCGAGGGTTCCGGAAACACCATATATTTT.

This chain joins TRBV5-1 and TRBJ1-1; a weak D match, TRBD1 (5 bases). V dropped 2 bases and J dropped 4 bases, with 9 bases sitting between them. Germline V gives CDR1 SGHRS, CDR2 YFSETQ. The CDR3 has 13 residues. CDR3 residues: CASSFRGPTEAFF. The CDR3 DNA is TGCGCCAGCAGCTTTAGGGGCCCCACTGAAGCTTTCTTT.